This paragraph covers one T cell receptor beta chain sequence. What it recognizes is unknown. The data belong to a study of shared clonotypes between healthy human individuals. Background on the study: CD8 memory received one plate per donor, CD8 naive two, CD4 memory three and CD4 naive three. Study-wide findings and caveats: Read depth was anticipated to influence clonotype sharing among donors.

Everyone who donated was a Caucasian adult who lived in Nashville, Tennessee. The assay was immunoSEQ multiplex PCR, and TCRdb's table has in-frame clones only and misses some. The sample lists 2,500,000 or so clones; approximately 94% were seen once. J gave up 5 bases and V 7 bases, and 6 bases lay outside the gene matches. In germline, CDR1 is MGHDK, CDR2 SYGVNS. The CDR3 has 14 amino acids. Sequenced sample: naive CD4+ T cells sorted from blood. Indicated subset: CD45RA+ positively selected. The chain couples TRBV25-1 to TRBJ2-1, with TRBD2 matching 9 bases. The source is a man younger than 35 in good health. CDR3 DNA: TGTGCCAGCATGACTAGCGGTTTAAACAATGAGCAGTTCTTC. Its protein product is CASMTSGLNNEQFF.